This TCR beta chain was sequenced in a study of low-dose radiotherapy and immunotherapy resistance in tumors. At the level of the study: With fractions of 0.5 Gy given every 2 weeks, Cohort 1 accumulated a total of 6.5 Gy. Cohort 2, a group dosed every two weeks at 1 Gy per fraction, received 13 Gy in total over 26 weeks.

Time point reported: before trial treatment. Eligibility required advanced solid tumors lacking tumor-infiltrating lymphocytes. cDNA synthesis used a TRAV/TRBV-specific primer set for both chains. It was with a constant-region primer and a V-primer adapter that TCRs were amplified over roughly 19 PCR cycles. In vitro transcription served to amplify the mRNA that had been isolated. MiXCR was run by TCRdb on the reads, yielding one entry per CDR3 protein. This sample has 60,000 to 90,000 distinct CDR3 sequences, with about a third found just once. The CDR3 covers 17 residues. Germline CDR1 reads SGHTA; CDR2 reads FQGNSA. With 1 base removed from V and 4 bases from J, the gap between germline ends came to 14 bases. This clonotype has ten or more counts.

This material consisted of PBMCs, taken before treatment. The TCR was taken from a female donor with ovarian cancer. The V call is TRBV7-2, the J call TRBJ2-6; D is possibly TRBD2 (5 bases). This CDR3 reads CASSLVAGVRGANVLTF. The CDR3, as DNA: TGTGCCAGCAGCTTAGTGGCCGGGGTTAGGGGGGCCAACGTCCTGACTTTC.